These T cell receptor beta chains were read from a single sample in a study of T cells after yellow fever vaccination. TCRdb independently ran MiXCR on the 5' RACE reads; one entry per CDR3 protein. The profile shows over 200,000 distinct CDR3 sequences, roughly 6.2% of them singletons. The sequences come from CD4+ T cells sorted from PBMCs, collected on the day of the yellow fever booster vaccination. These receptors were taken from a young man who received the YFV17D yellow fever vaccine. Each CDR3 is given with its conserved first and last residue. A D gene is named only where the DNA matches it firmly. Clone size, where shown, is once, few, many, or a class for clones that have expanded.

D gene: NA
V gene: TRBV12-3/TRBV12-4
clone size: few
J gene: TRBJ1-4
CDR3 DNA: TGTGCCACCAGGAAGGTCGGGGGTTATGAAAAACTGTTTTTT
CDR3 protein: CATRKVGGYEKLFF

D gene: NA
V gene: TRBV4-3
clone size: many
J gene: TRBJ2-7
CDR3 DNA: TGCGCCAGCAGCCGAGGCCGGGCCGACCGGCAGTACTTC
CDR3 protein: CASSRGRADRQYF

D gene: NA
V gene: TRBV7-2
clone size: NA
J gene: TRBJ2-7
CDR3 DNA: TGTGCCAGCAGCTTAGTGGGGGGAGTGAACGAGCAGTACTTC
CDR3 protein: CASSLVGGVNEQYF

D gene: NA
V gene: TRBV20-1
clone size: many
J gene: TRBJ2-3
CDR3 DNA: TGCAGTGCTAGATCACCTTCCCTTTGGGACGGGGCCACAGATACGCAGTATTTT
CDR3 protein: CSARSPSLWDGATDTQYF

D gene: NA
V gene: TRBV19
clone size: NA
J gene: TRBJ2-1
CDR3 DNA: TGTGCCAGTAGTATAAACTGGGTGGGGAACAATGAGCAGTTCTTC
CDR3 protein: CASSINWVGNNEQFF

D gene: TRBD2
V gene: TRBV27
clone size: NA
J gene: TRBJ2-2
CDR3 DNA: TGTGCCAGCAGTTTCCCGGGACTAGCGGGAGGGAACACCGGGGAGCTGTTTTTT
CDR3 protein: CASSFPGLAGGNTGELFF

D gene: NA
V gene: TRBV7-9
clone size: few
J gene: TRBJ2-7
CDR3 DNA: TGTGCCAGCAATGAGGAGGGCGAGCAGTACTTC
CDR3 protein: CASNEEGEQYF

D gene: TRBD2
V gene: TRBV7-2
clone size: few
J gene: TRBJ2-3
CDR3 DNA: TGTGCCAGCTCAGGGGCGGGAGGTCCCGCAGATACGCAGTATTTT
CDR3 protein: CASSGAGGPADTQYF

D gene: NA
V gene: TRBV7-2
clone size: few
J gene: TRBJ2-1
CDR3 DNA: TGTGCCAGCAGCTTAGTAGGGTATGGTGAGCAGTTCTTC
CDR3 protein: CASSLVGYGEQFF

D gene: NA
V gene: TRBV7-2
clone size: few
J gene: TRBJ2-3
CDR3 DNA: TGTGCCAGCAGCATAAGACAGGTTCTAAGCACAGATACGCAGTATTTT
CDR3 protein: CASSIRQVLSTDTQYF

D gene: NA
V gene: TRBV11-3
clone size: many
J gene: TRBJ1-1
CDR3 DNA: TGTGCCAGCAGCGCGAAGGGGGACACTGAAGCTTTCTTT
CDR3 protein: CASSAKGDTEAFF

D gene: NA
V gene: TRBV6-2/TRBV6-3
clone size: NA
J gene: TRBJ2-7
CDR3 DNA: TGTGCCAGCGAAAACGGGGGCGAGCAGTACTTC
CDR3 protein: CASENGGEQYF

D gene: TRBD1
V gene: TRBV6-5
clone size: many
J gene: TRBJ2-5
CDR3 DNA: TGTGCCAGCAGTTACTCGATCGGACAGGGGGGGACCCAGTACTTC
CDR3 protein: CASSYSIGQGGTQYF

D gene: TRBD2
V gene: TRBV9
clone size: many
J gene: TRBJ2-3
CDR3 DNA: TGTGCCAGCAGCGTTCTAGCGGGAGGGCAAGATACGCAGTATTTT
CDR3 protein: CASSVLAGGQDTQYF

D gene: TRBD1
V gene: TRBV18
clone size: NA
J gene: TRBJ2-2
CDR3 DNA: TGTGCCAGCTCGCCAGGGACAGGGAGCCCGAACACCGGGGAGCTGTTTTTT
CDR3 protein: CASSPGTGSPNTGELFF

D gene: TRBD1
V gene: TRBV18
clone size: NA
J gene: TRBJ1-5
CDR3 DNA: TGTGCCAGCTCACCAGGACAGGGTCGAGGTCAGCCCCAGCATTTT
CDR3 protein: CASSPGQGRGQPQHF

D gene: NA
V gene: TRBV28
clone size: NA
J gene: TRBJ1-5
CDR3 DNA: TGTGCCAGCAACCGTCAGGGGAGCAATCAGCCCCAGCATTTT
CDR3 protein: CASNRQGSNQPQHF

D gene: NA
V gene: TRBV12-3/TRBV12-4
clone size: NA
J gene: TRBJ1-5
CDR3 DNA: TGTGCCAGCAGTTTGGAAGTTAAGAATCAGCCCCAGCATTTT
CDR3 protein: CASSLEVKNQPQHF

D gene: TRBD2
V gene: TRBV28
clone size: many
J gene: TRBJ2-7
CDR3 DNA: TGTGCCAGCAGTTCAGGGACTAGCGGAGGCCGATACGAGCAGTACTTC
CDR3 protein: CASSSGTSGGRYEQYF

D gene: TRBD2
V gene: TRBV5-4
clone size: NA
J gene: TRBJ2-1
CDR3 DNA: TGTGCCTCGAGACCGGGACTAGCGGACTACAATGAGCAGTTCTTC
CDR3 protein: CASRPGLADYNEQFF

D gene: TRBD2
V gene: TRBV5-5
clone size: many
J gene: TRBJ2-3
CDR3 DNA: TGTGCCAGCAGCTTGGAGCCTAGCGGATTTCGCACAGATACGCAGTATTTT
CDR3 protein: CASSLEPSGFRTDTQYF

D gene: TRBD1
V gene: TRBV11-2
clone size: few
J gene: TRBJ2-7
CDR3 DNA: TGTGCCAGCAGCTTGTACAGGGGTTTGGTGCAGTACTTC
CDR3 protein: CASSLYRGLVQYF

D gene: NA
V gene: TRBV4-1
clone size: few
J gene: TRBJ2-1
CDR3 DNA: TGCGCCAGCAGCCAAGAGGGGGCGGGAAGGGGTGAGCAGTTCTTC
CDR3 protein: CASSQEGAGRGEQFF

D gene: NA
V gene: TRBV18
clone size: many
J gene: TRBJ2-7
CDR3 DNA: TGTGCCAGCTCACCCCGGTCCAGGGCAAACTCCTACGAGCAGTACTTC
CDR3 protein: CASSPRSRANSYEQYF

D gene: NA
V gene: TRBV28
clone size: few
J gene: TRBJ2-1
CDR3 DNA: TGTGCCAGCAGTCCACCGCCAGGAACTCTCCCCTACAATGAGCAGTTCTTC
CDR3 protein: CASSPPPGTLPYNEQFF

D gene: NA
V gene: TRBV29-1
clone size: few
J gene: TRBJ1-3
CDR3 DNA: TGCAGCGTTGTGGTTCAAAGCTCTGGAAACACCATATATTTT
CDR3 protein: CSVVVQSSGNTIYF

D gene: TRBD1
V gene: TRBV18
clone size: few
J gene: TRBJ2-3
CDR3 DNA: TGTGCCAGCTCATCAACGACAGGGCTGGGAAAAGTGGATACGCAGTATTTT
CDR3 protein: CASSSTTGLGKVDTQYF

D gene: NA
V gene: TRBV20-1
clone size: many
J gene: TRBJ1-2
CDR3 DNA: TGCAGTGCTAGGACGGACTATGGCTACACCTTC
CDR3 protein: CSARTDYGYTF

D gene: TRBD2
V gene: TRBV10-3
clone size: NA
J gene: TRBJ2-7
CDR3 DNA: TGTGCCACAGCCGGGACTAGCGTCGAGCAGTACTTC
CDR3 protein: CATAGTSVEQYF

D gene: NA
V gene: TRBV7-2
clone size: NA
J gene: TRBJ2-1
CDR3 DNA: TGTGCCAGCAGCCGGGACTTCTACAATGAGCAGTTCTTC
CDR3 protein: CASSRDFYNEQFF

D gene: NA
V gene: TRBV20-1
clone size: NA
J gene: TRBJ1-2
CDR3 DNA: TGCAGTGCCGTAAAGGGGTTGGATGGCTACACCTTC
CDR3 protein: CSAVKGLDGYTF

D gene: NA
V gene: TRBV6-2/TRBV6-3
clone size: many
J gene: TRBJ2-3
CDR3 DNA: TGTGCCAGCAGTACTCCCTCCTCCTTTAGTGTGGGAGTGTCCCACACAGATACGCAGTATTTT
CDR3 protein: CASSTPSSFSVGVSHTDTQYF

D gene: NA
V gene: TRBV27
clone size: NA
J gene: TRBJ2-6
CDR3 DNA: TGTGCCAGCAAACAAGCCGCCGGGACACGAAGAAGTCTCTCTGGGGCCAACGTCCTGACTTTC
CDR3 protein: CASKQAAGTRRSLSGANVLTF

D gene: NA
V gene: TRBV5-1
clone size: NA
J gene: TRBJ2-5
CDR3 DNA: TGCGACAGCAGCTTGGCAGCGGAGACCCAGTACTTC
CDR3 protein: CDSSLAAETQYF

D gene: TRBD2
V gene: TRBV20-1
clone size: few
J gene: TRBJ2-7
CDR3 DNA: TGCAGTGCTGCGGGGGGACGCCTAAACCTTTACGAGCAGTACTTC
CDR3 protein: CSAAGGRLNLYEQYF

D gene: NA
V gene: TRBV7-8
clone size: NA
J gene: TRBJ1-4
CDR3 DNA: TGTGCCAGCAGCCGTATGCGGGCTAATGAAAAACTGTTTTTT
CDR3 protein: CASSRMRANEKLFF

D gene: TRBD1
V gene: TRBV15
clone size: NA
J gene: TRBJ2-7
CDR3 DNA: TGTGCCACCAGAGCCGGGACAGGGGGGTACGAGCAGTACTTC
CDR3 protein: CATRAGTGGYEQYF

D gene: NA
V gene: TRBV24-1
clone size: NA
J gene: TRBJ2-5
CDR3 DNA: TGTGCCACCAGTGAAACCAGACTAGGGTTGGAGACCCAGTACTTC
CDR3 protein: CATSETRLGLETQYF

D gene: NA
V gene: TRBV15
clone size: many
J gene: TRBJ2-3
CDR3 DNA: TGTGCCACCAGCAGAGAGGGGATTGGGACAGATACGCAGTATTTT
CDR3 protein: CATSREGIGTDTQYF

D gene: NA
V gene: TRBV7-2
clone size: few
J gene: TRBJ1-1
CDR3 DNA: TGTGCCAGCACCCCGGGCTGGGTTGGCACTGAAGCTTTCTTT
CDR3 protein: CASTPGWVGTEAFF

D gene: TRBD1
V gene: TRBV5-1
clone size: many
J gene: TRBJ2-7
CDR3 DNA: TGCGCCAGCAGCAAGACCGGGACAGGGACAACCTACGAGCAGTACTTC
CDR3 protein: CASSKTGTGTTYEQYF

D gene: NA
V gene: TRBV20-1
clone size: few
J gene: TRBJ2-1
CDR3 DNA: TGCAGTGCCAGCCGGCCCAGGGCTAGGGCCTACAATGAGCAGTTCTTC
CDR3 protein: CSASRPRARAYNEQFF

D gene: NA
V gene: TRBV11-2
clone size: many
J gene: TRBJ2-5
CDR3 DNA: TGTGCCAGCAGCTTAGCAGGGATGGAGACCCAGTACTTC
CDR3 protein: CASSLAGMETQYF

D gene: TRBD2
V gene: TRBV20-1
clone size: many
J gene: TRBJ2-7
CDR3 DNA: TGCAGTGCCCCCCTCTTTGCGGGAGGCTACGAGCAGTACTTC
CDR3 protein: CSAPLFAGGYEQYF

D gene: TRBD1
V gene: TRBV3-1
clone size: NA
J gene: TRBJ2-3
CDR3 DNA: TGTGCCAGCAGCCGGGACAGGGGTTATATCGCAGATACGCAGTATTTT
CDR3 protein: CASSRDRGYIADTQYF

D gene: TRBD2
V gene: TRBV29-1
clone size: many
J gene: TRBJ2-1
CDR3 DNA: TGCAGCACTATTAGCGGGAGCTCCTACAATGAGCAGTTCTTC
CDR3 protein: CSTISGSSYNEQFF

D gene: TRBD1
V gene: TRBV12-3/TRBV12-4
clone size: many
J gene: TRBJ2-7
CDR3 DNA: TGTGCCAGCAGCCGACCGGGACAGGGCCGTGTAGAGCAGTACTTC
CDR3 protein: CASSRPGQGRVEQYF

D gene: TRBD1
V gene: TRBV29-1
clone size: many
J gene: TRBJ2-7
CDR3 DNA: TGCAGCATGCGGGACAGGGGAAAAGAGCAGTACTTC
CDR3 protein: CSMRDRGKEQYF

D gene: TRBD2
V gene: TRBV5-6
clone size: NA
J gene: TRBJ2-3
CDR3 DNA: TGTGCCAGCAGTCTCAGCGGGAGGTGGGGAGATACGCAGTATTTT
CDR3 protein: CASSLSGRWGDTQYF

D gene: TRBD2
V gene: TRBV27
clone size: NA
J gene: TRBJ2-2
CDR3 DNA: TGTGCCAGCAGTTCCCCGGGACTAGCGGGAGAAAGCACCGGGGAGCTGTTTTTT
CDR3 protein: CASSSPGLAGESTGELFF

D gene: NA
V gene: TRBV7-2
clone size: many
J gene: TRBJ2-7
CDR3 DNA: TGTGCCAGCAGCTCGAATCGGGACACCTACTACGAGCAGTACTTC
CDR3 protein: CASSSNRDTYYEQYF

D gene: NA
V gene: TRBV20-1
clone size: many
J gene: TRBJ2-5
CDR3 DNA: TGCAGTGCTAGAGGGGTCGGGGAGACCCAGTACTTC
CDR3 protein: CSARGVGETQYF